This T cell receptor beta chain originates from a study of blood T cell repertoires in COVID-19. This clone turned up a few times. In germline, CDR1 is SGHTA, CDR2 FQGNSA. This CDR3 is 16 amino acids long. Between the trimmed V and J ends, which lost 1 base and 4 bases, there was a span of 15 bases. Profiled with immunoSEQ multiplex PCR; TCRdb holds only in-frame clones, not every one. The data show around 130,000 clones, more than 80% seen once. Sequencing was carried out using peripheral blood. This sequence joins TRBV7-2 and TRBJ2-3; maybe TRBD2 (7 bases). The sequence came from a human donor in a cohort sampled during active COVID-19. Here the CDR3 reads CASSLVGGRGADTQYF. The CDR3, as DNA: TGTGCCAGCAGCTTAGTCGGGGGGCGGGGCGCAGATACGCAGTATTTT.